Listed below are T cell receptor beta chains from one sample, sequenced in a study of CD8+CD57+ T cells in acquired aplastic anemia. TCRdb redid the calling of the reads with MiXCR, one entry per CDR3 protein. The sample includes about 130,000 distinct CDR3 sequences, 48% seen only once; the top ten take 2.5%. Sequencing was performed on sorted CD4+, CD8+, or CD8+CD57+ T cells (not recorded which) from PBMCs. The receptors come from a human donor in good health, serving as a control. Each CDR3 is given with its conserved first and last residue. A D gene is named only where the DNA matches it firmly. Clone size, where shown, is once, few, many, or a class for clones that have expanded.

D gene: -; J gene: TRBJ1-2; V gene: TRBV6-1; clone size: -; CDR3 protein: CASRDTGRNYGYTF; CDR3 DNA: TGTGCCAGCAGAGATACCGGACGAAACTATGGCTACACCTTC
D gene: TRBD1; J gene: TRBJ1-5; V gene: TRBV7-2; clone size: many; CDR3 protein: CASSQSDRGYGQPQHF; CDR3 DNA: TGTGCCAGCAGCCAGTCCGACAGGGGGTATGGTCAGCCCCAGCATTTT
D gene: -; J gene: TRBJ2-1; V gene: TRBV7-9; clone size: many; CDR3 protein: CASSPGGYNEQFF; CDR3 DNA: TGTGCCAGCAGCCCAGGAGGGTACAATGAGCAGTTCTTC
D gene: -; J gene: TRBJ2-3; V gene: TRBV24-1; clone size: -; CDR3 protein: CATSGTINTQYF; CDR3 DNA: TGTGCCACCAGTGGAACCATAAATACGCAGTATTTT
D gene: -; J gene: TRBJ1-5; V gene: TRBV29-1; clone size: -; CDR3 protein: CSSFGRADQPQHF; CDR3 DNA: TGCAGCTCCTTTGGCAGGGCGGACCAGCCCCAGCATTTT
D gene: TRBD1; J gene: TRBJ2-1; V gene: TRBV24-1; clone size: medium-sized; CDR3 protein: CATSDITGGEQFF; CDR3 DNA: TGTGCCACCAGTGATATTACAGGGGGTGAGCAGTTCTTC
D gene: TRBD1; J gene: TRBJ1-4; V gene: TRBV10-2; clone size: -; CDR3 protein: CASTLGGGDEKLFF; CDR3 DNA: TGCGCCAGCACCCTGGGAGGGGGCGATGAAAAACTGTTTTTT
D gene: TRBD1; J gene: TRBJ2-7; V gene: TRBV10-1; clone size: -; CDR3 protein: CASSEKTGGSYEQYF; CDR3 DNA: TGCGCCAGCAGTGAGAAGACAGGGGGTTCCTACGAGCAGTACTTC
D gene: -; J gene: TRBJ1-1; V gene: TRBV20-1; clone size: -; CDR3 protein: CSAFKGLRRDAKAFF; CDR3 DNA: TGCAGTGCCTTCAAGGGGTTAAGGAGAGACGCTAAAGCTTTCTTT
D gene: -; J gene: TRBJ2-3; V gene: TRBV24-1; clone size: many; CDR3 protein: CATSDALVATDTQYF; CDR3 DNA: TGTGCCACCAGTGATGCACTAGTCGCTACAGATACGCAGTATTTT
D gene: TRBD1; J gene: TRBJ2-7; V gene: TRBV10-3; clone size: few; CDR3 protein: CAISRTGGVYEQYF; CDR3 DNA: TGTGCCATCAGTCGGACAGGGGGCGTCTACGAGCAGTACTTC
D gene: TRBD2; J gene: TRBJ2-3; V gene: TRBV15; clone size: -; CDR3 protein: CATSRGGTDTQYF; CDR3 DNA: TGTGCCACCTCGCGGGGGGGCACAGATACGCAGTATTTT
D gene: -; J gene: TRBJ2-7; V gene: TRBV7-2; clone size: few; CDR3 protein: CASSFVAYGYEQYF; CDR3 DNA: TGTGCCAGCAGCTTCGTTGCGTATGGCTACGAGCAGTACTTC
D gene: -; J gene: TRBJ1-2; V gene: TRBV5-1; clone size: many; CDR3 protein: CASSLVVSYGYTF; CDR3 DNA: TGCGCCAGCAGCTTGGTAGTCAGCTATGGCTACACCTTC
D gene: -; J gene: TRBJ1-1; V gene: TRBV19; clone size: -; CDR3 protein: CASSISGGPNTEAFF; CDR3 DNA: TGTGCCAGTAGTATATCCGGGGGTCCTAACACTGAAGCCTTCTTT
D gene: TRBD1; J gene: TRBJ2-7; V gene: TRBV25-1; clone size: few; CDR3 protein: CASSGDRSGYEQYF; CDR3 DNA: TGTGCCAGCAGTGGGGACAGGAGCGGCTACGAGCAGTACTTC
D gene: TRBD2; J gene: TRBJ2-1; V gene: TRBV11-2; clone size: -; CDR3 protein: CASSRSGDYNEQFF; CDR3 DNA: TGTGCCAGCAGCCGTAGCGGGGATTACAATGAGCAGTTCTTC
D gene: TRBD1; J gene: TRBJ1-2; V gene: TRBV20-1; clone size: -; CDR3 protein: CSAPPFQGARGYTF; CDR3 DNA: TGCAGTGCTCCACCCTTCCAGGGGGCGCGGGGCTACACCTTC
D gene: TRBD1; J gene: TRBJ1-1; V gene: TRBV11-2; clone size: -; CDR3 protein: CASSFVTGHITEAFF; CDR3 DNA: TGTGCCAGCAGCTTTGTGACAGGGCATATCACTGAAGCTTTCTTT
D gene: -; J gene: TRBJ2-6; V gene: TRBV5-1; clone size: -; CDR3 protein: CVSSLGMISGANVLAF; CDR3 DNA: TGCGTCAGCAGCTTGGGGATGATCTCTGGGGCCAACGTCCTGGCTTTC
D gene: TRBD2; J gene: TRBJ2-1; V gene: TRBV11-3; clone size: -; CDR3 protein: CASSSQGLASNNEQFF; CDR3 DNA: TGTGCCAGCAGCTCCCAAGGACTAGCGTCAAATAATGAGCAGTTCTTC
D gene: TRBD2; J gene: TRBJ2-5; V gene: TRBV7-6; clone size: -; CDR3 protein: CASSLVTSGGQETQYF; CDR3 DNA: TGTGCCAGCAGCTTAGTTACTAGCGGGGGCCAAGAGACCCAGTACTTC
D gene: -; J gene: TRBJ1-1; V gene: TRBV7-9; clone size: many; CDR3 protein: CASSFVRVEAFF; CDR3 DNA: TGTGCCAGCAGCTTTGTCAGGGTCGAAGCTTTCTTT
D gene: TRBD2; J gene: TRBJ2-1; V gene: TRBV7-8; clone size: many; CDR3 protein: CASSLVAGINEQFF; CDR3 DNA: TGTGCCAGCAGCTTAGTAGCGGGGATCAATGAGCAGTTCTTC
D gene: -; J gene: TRBJ2-3; V gene: TRBV7-8; clone size: -; CDR3 protein: CAGSSVVFAGTDTQYF; CDR3 DNA: TGTGCCGGCAGCTCAGTAGTGTTCGCTGGAACAGATACGCAGTATTTT
D gene: -; J gene: TRBJ2-5; V gene: TRBV20-1; clone size: once; CDR3 protein: CSARVGSPQETQYF; CDR3 DNA: TGCAGTGCTAGAGTCGGCAGCCCCCAAGAGACCCAGTACTTC
D gene: -; J gene: TRBJ1-2; V gene: TRBV25-1; clone size: -; CDR3 protein: CASSESPRVYGYTF; CDR3 DNA: TGTGCCAGCAGTGAATCCCCTAGGGTGTATGGCTACACCTTC
D gene: TRBD2; J gene: TRBJ2-1; V gene: TRBV5-3; clone size: many; CDR3 protein: CATSGGGAGDNEQFF; CDR3 DNA: TGTGCCACCTCCGGGGGGGGGGCTGGAGACAATGAGCAGTTCTTC
D gene: -; J gene: TRBJ1-6; V gene: TRBV3-1; clone size: many; CDR3 protein: CASSQGLQGYNSPLHF; CDR3 DNA: TGTGCCAGCAGCCAAGGATTACAGGGTTATAATTCACCCCTCCACTTT
D gene: TRBD2; J gene: TRBJ2-3; V gene: TRBV6-5; clone size: once; CDR3 protein: CASIWSGGDTQYF; CDR3 DNA: TGTGCCAGCATTTGGAGCGGGGGGGATACGCAGTATTTT
D gene: TRBD2; J gene: TRBJ2-7; V gene: TRBV11-2; clone size: few; CDR3 protein: CASSAGGLAGGLDEQYF; CDR3 DNA: TGTGCCAGCAGCGCCGGGGGACTAGCGGGGGGACTCGACGAGCAGTACTTC
D gene: -; J gene: TRBJ2-2; V gene: TRBV4-2; clone size: -; CDR3 protein: CASSQAGSESNTGELFF; CDR3 DNA: TGTGCCAGCAGTCAAGCTGGTAGCGAATCGAACACCGGGGAGCTGTTTTTT
D gene: TRBD1; J gene: TRBJ1-5; V gene: TRBV5-5; clone size: many; CDR3 protein: CASSLGDRVWFQPQHF; CDR3 DNA: TGTGCCAGCAGCTTGGGGGACAGGGTGTGGTTTCAGCCCCAGCATTTT
D gene: -; J gene: TRBJ1-1; V gene: TRBV4-3; clone size: -; CDR3 protein: CASSQSWRPGSMNTEAFF; CDR3 DNA: TGCGCCAGCAGCCAAAGTTGGAGGCCAGGGTCCATGAACACTGAAGCTTTCTTT
D gene: TRBD1; J gene: TRBJ2-5; V gene: TRBV20-1; clone size: -; CDR3 protein: CSARTDRWQETQYF; CDR3 DNA: TGCAGTGCAAGGACGGACAGGTGGCAAGAGACCCAGTACTTC
D gene: -; J gene: TRBJ1-1; V gene: TRBV20-1; clone size: many; CDR3 protein: CSAVRFGDEAFF; CDR3 DNA: TGCAGTGCGGTCCGCTTCGGTGATGAAGCTTTCTTT
D gene: TRBD1; J gene: TRBJ1-2; V gene: TRBV19; clone size: -; CDR3 protein: CASANIDRVISYSHTF; CDR3 DNA: TGTGCCAGTGCTAACATCGACAGGGTAATATCCTATAGCCACACCTTC
D gene: -; J gene: TRBJ2-5; V gene: TRBV2; clone size: -; CDR3 protein: CASLHRSQYF; CDR3 DNA: TGTGCCAGCCTTCATCGTAGCCAGTACTTC
D gene: -; J gene: TRBJ1-5; V gene: TRBV7-9; clone size: -; CDR3 protein: CASSLAGEPQHF; CDR3 DNA: TGTGCCAGCAGCTTAGCAGGTGAGCCCCAGCATTTT
D gene: TRBD1; J gene: TRBJ2-3; V gene: TRBV20-1; clone size: -; CDR3 protein: CSAPDRITDTQYF; CDR3 DNA: TGCAGTGCTCCGGACAGGATCACAGATACGCAGTATTTT
D gene: -; J gene: TRBJ1-2; V gene: TRBV7-2; clone size: -; CDR3 protein: CASRSGTARSYTF; CDR3 DNA: TGTGCCAGCAGATCGGGGACCGCACGCAGCTACACCTTC
D gene: TRBD1; J gene: TRBJ1-2; V gene: TRBV5-1; clone size: many; CDR3 protein: CASSFRDRINYGYTF; CDR3 DNA: TGCGCCAGCAGCTTCCGGGACAGGATAAACTATGGCTACACCTTC
D gene: -; J gene: TRBJ2-3; V gene: TRBV10-3; clone size: many; CDR3 protein: CASSEVPGHRSDTQYF; CDR3 DNA: TGTGCCAGCAGTGAGGTTCCAGGCCACCGCTCAGATACGCAGTATTTT
D gene: TRBD2; J gene: TRBJ2-3; V gene: TRBV11-2; clone size: -; CDR3 protein: CASSRTSGVRDTQYF; CDR3 DNA: TGTGCCAGCAGCCGGACTAGCGGGGTAAGAGATACGCAGTATTTT
D gene: -; J gene: TRBJ1-2; V gene: TRBV29-1; clone size: -; CDR3 protein: CSVTTGANYGYTF; CDR3 DNA: TGCAGCGTTACGACAGGTGCCAACTATGGCTACACCTTC
D gene: -; J gene: TRBJ2-5; V gene: TRBV7-9; clone size: many; CDR3 protein: CASSLGVLLQETQYF; CDR3 DNA: TGTGCCAGCAGCTTAGGAGTGCTTCTCCAAGAGACCCAGTACTTC
D gene: -; J gene: TRBJ2-7; V gene: TRBV10-3; clone size: once; CDR3 protein: CAISDRGGRSYEQYF; CDR3 DNA: TGTGCCATCAGTGATAGGGGGGGCAGGTCCTACGAGCAGTACTTC
D gene: TRBD1; J gene: TRBJ1-2; V gene: TRBV29-1; clone size: -; CDR3 protein: CSGQGAVSYGYTF; CDR3 DNA: TGCAGCGGACAGGGGGCTGTTAGCTATGGCTACACCTTC